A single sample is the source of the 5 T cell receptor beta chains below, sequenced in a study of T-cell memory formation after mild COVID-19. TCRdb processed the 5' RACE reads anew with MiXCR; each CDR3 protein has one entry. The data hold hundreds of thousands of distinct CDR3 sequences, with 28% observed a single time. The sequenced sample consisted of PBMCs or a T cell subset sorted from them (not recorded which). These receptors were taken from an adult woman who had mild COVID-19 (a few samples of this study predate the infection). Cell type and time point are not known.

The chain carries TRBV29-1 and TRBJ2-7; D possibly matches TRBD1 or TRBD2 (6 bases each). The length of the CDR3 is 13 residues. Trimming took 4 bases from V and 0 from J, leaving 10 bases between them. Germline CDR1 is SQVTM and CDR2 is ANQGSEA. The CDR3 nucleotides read TGCAGCGTTGTTGGGGGGCACTCCTACGAGCAGTACTTC. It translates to CSVVGGHSYEQYF.

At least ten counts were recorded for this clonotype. CDR3 bases: TGTGCCAGCAGCTCAGACAGGGGGCTCGGTGGCTACACCTTC. Protein sequence: CASSSDRGLGGYTF. This rearrangement joins TRBV7-2 to TRBJ1-2; TRBD1 aligns across 10 bases. Per the germline V gene, CDR1 is SGHTA and CDR2 is FQGNSA. V dropped 4 bases and J dropped 7; count of bases not matched to a gene: 6. The CDR3 extends over 14 amino acids.

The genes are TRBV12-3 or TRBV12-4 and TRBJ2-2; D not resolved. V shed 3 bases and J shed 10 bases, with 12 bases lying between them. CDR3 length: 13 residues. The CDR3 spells CASSLGNWQELFF. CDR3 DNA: TGTGCCAGCAGTTTGGGCAATTGGCAGGAGCTGTTTTTT.

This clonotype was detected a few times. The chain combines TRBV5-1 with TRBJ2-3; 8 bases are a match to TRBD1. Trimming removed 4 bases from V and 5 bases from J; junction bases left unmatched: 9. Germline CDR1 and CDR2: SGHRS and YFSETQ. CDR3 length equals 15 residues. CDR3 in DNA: TGCGCCAGCAGCCCAAGAACAGGGGGAGGAGATACGCAGTATTTT. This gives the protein CASSPRTGGGDTQYF.

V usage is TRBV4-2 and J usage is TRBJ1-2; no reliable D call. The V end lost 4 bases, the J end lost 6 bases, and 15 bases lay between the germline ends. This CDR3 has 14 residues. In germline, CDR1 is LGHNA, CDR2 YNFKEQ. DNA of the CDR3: TGTGCCAGCAGCCCCCCCGCATATTGCGATGGCTACACCTTC. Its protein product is CASSPPAYCDGYTF.